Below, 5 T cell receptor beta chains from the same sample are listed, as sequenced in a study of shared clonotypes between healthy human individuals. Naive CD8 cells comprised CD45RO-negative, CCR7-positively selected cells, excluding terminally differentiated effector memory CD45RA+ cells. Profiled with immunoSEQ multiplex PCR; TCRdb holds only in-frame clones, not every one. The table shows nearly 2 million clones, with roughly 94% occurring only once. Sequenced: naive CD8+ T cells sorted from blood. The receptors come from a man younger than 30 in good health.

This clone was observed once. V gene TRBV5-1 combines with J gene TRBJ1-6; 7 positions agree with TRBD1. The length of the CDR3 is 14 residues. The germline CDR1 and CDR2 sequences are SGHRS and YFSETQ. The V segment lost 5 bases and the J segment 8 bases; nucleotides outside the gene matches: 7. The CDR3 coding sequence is TGCGCCAGCAGGGTACAGGGGTCAGATTCACCCCTCCACTTT. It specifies CASRVQGSDSPLHF.

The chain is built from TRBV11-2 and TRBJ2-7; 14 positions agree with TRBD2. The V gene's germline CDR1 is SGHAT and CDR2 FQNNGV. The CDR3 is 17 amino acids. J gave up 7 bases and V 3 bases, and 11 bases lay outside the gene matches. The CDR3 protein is CASSFGLAGGLWEEQYF. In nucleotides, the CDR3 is TGTGCCAGCAGCTTTGGACTAGCGGGAGGCCTCTGGGAGGAGCAGTACTTC.

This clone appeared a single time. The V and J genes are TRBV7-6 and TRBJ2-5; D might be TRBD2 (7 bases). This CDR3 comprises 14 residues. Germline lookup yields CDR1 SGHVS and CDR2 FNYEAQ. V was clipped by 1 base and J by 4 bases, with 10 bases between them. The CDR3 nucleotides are TGTGCCAGCAGCTTAGTGGGGGGGCGAGAGACCCAGTACTTC. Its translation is CASSLVGGRETQYF.

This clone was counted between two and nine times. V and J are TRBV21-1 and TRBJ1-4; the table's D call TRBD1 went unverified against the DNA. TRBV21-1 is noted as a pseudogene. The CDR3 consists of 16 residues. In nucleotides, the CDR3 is TGTGCCAGCAGCAAAGACAGGGTTGCAACTAATGAAAAACTGTTTTTT. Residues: CASSKDRVATNEKLFF.

CDR3 protein: CASSLAGTSGGQETQYF. As DNA, the CDR3 is TGTGCCAGCAGCTTAGCCGGGACTAGCGGGGGGCAAGAGACCCAGTACTTC. The rearrangement links TRBV11-2 to TRBJ2-5, with 15 positions matching TRBD2. CDR1 and CDR2 from the germline V gene are SGHAT and FQNNGV. The CDR3 length is 17 residues. J was trimmed by 2 bases and V by 1 base; bases with no gene match: 2.